Listed here are 30 T cell receptor beta chains from one sample, sequenced in a study of beta chain features in type 1 diabetes. The entirety of the isolated RNA underwent reverse transcription, so expressed TCRB transcripts were sequenced. Sequenced by immunoSEQ multiplex PCR; TCRdb stores in-frame clones only, minus some. The sample has some 330,000 clones; approximately 11% are singletons. Input material: naive CD4+ T cells from blood. The receptors were gathered from a woman aged 25-40 years in good health.

This clone occurred a few times. The chain carries TRBV5-4 and TRBJ2-1; the match to TRBD2 covers 11 bases. The V segment lost 1 base and the J segment 5 bases; nucleotides outside the gene matches: 5. There are 16 residues in the CDR3. In germline, CDR1 is SGHNT, CDR2 YYREEE (reference sequence). CDR3 DNA: TGTGCCAGCAGCTTGACGTCTAGCGGGGGGAACAATGAGCAGTTCTTC. This sequence encodes CASSLTSSGGNNEQFF.

This clone has only a few counts. This chain joins TRBV7-3 and TRBJ2-5; 9 bases are shared with TRBD2. V dropped 5 bases and J dropped 5; count of bases not matched to a gene: 3. In germline, CDR1 is SGHTA, CDR2 FQGTGA. The length of the CDR3 is 13 residues. The CDR3 sequence: CASSPGTSETQYF. As DNA, the CDR3 is TGTGCCAGCAGCCCCGGGACTAGCGAGACCCAGTACTTC. The whole variable domain, filled in from reference TRBV7-3 and TRBJ2-5, reads GAGVSQTPSNKVTEKGKYVELRCDPISGHTALYWYRQSLGQGPEFLIYFQGTGAADDSGLPNDRFFAVRPEGSVSTLKIQRTERGDSAVYLCASSPGTSETQYFGPGTRLLVL.

This clone was seen a few times. The chain is built from TRBV4-3 and TRBJ1-2; D is unresolved. V was pared by 1 base and J by 8 bases, with 14 bases between. The CDR3 contains 14 residues. Germline V gives CDR1 LGHNA, CDR2 YSLEER. CDR3 in amino acids: CASSQGSVVGGYTF. CDR3 sequence (DNA): TGCGCCAGCAGCCAAGGAAGTGTCGTTGGCGGCTACACCTTC.

This clone was detected only a few times. The chain joins TRBV7-9 to TRBJ2-7, with D possibly TRBD2 on 6 matching bases. The CDR3 extends over 13 amino acids. The V gene lost 5 bases and the J gene lost 6 bases, with 14 bases spanning the gap. CDR1 is SEHNR and CDR2 is FQNEAQ in the germline V gene (reference sequence). In nucleotides, the CDR3 is TGTGCCAGCAGCCCCCGGGAGTCTGCCGAGCAGTACTTC. The encoded protein is CASSPRESAEQYF.

The V gene is TRBV18, the J gene TRBJ2-7, with 9 bases that match TRBD1. Germline V gene sequence: CDR1 KGHSH, CDR2 LQKENI. The junction had 13 bases not matched to a gene; V was cut back by 0 bases and J by 4 bases. The CDR3 spans 18 residues. CDR3 sequence: CASSPPNLRRDREYEQYF. DNA for the CDR3: TGTGCCAGCTCACCACCTAATTTACGCCGGGACAGGGAATACGAGCAGTACTTC. Combining the CDR3 with reference TRBV18 and TRBJ2-7 gives the whole variable domain NAGVMQNPRHLVRRRGQEARLRCSPMKGHSHVYWYRQLPEEGLKFMVYLQKENIIDESGMPKERFSAEFPKEGPSILRIQQVVRGDSAAYFCASSPPNLRRDREYEQYFGPGTRLTVT.

This clone was seen only a few times. The CDR3, as DNA: TGTGCCAGCAGTGAACGGACCGGGGAGCTGTTTTTT. Translating it yields CASSERTGELFF. This chain joins TRBV6-1 and TRBJ2-2; D gene unclear. The germline CDR1 and CDR2 sequences are MNHNS and SASEGT. Trimming took off 2 bases at V and 5 bases at J, with 3 bases between the two ends. This CDR3 has 12 amino acids.

The rearrangement links TRBV6-5 to TRBJ2-7; TRBD2 is a possible D gene (5 bases). Trimming left V 4 bases short and J 5 bases short, with 12 bases between. The length of the CDR3 is 13 residues. Germline CDR1 is MNHEY and CDR2 is SVGAGI. The CDR3 coding sequence is TGTGCCAGCAGTTCGGGCCCCGGGGACGAGCAGTACTTC. It codes for CASSSGPGDEQYF.

The V gene is TRBV19, the J gene TRBJ2-3; D is possibly TRBD1 (6 bases). CDR3 size: 14 residues. Trimming left V 7 bases short and J 0 bases short, with 11 bases between. The germline CDR1 and CDR2 sequences are LNHDA and SQIVND (reference sequence). The CDR3 nucleotides are TGTGCCAGTAAAGGGACACGTAGCACAGATACGCAGTATTTT. It encodes CASKGTRSTDTQYF.

The V gene is TRBV19, the J gene TRBJ2-7, with a possible D match to TRBD1 (6 bases). V was clipped by 5 bases and J by 2 bases, with 13 bases between them. CDR3 size: 14 residues. The germline CDR1 and CDR2 sequences are LNHDA and SQIVND (reference sequence). CDR3 amino acids: CASSWSAGAYEQYF. The CDR3 DNA sequence: TGTGCCAGTAGTTGGTCGGCAGGGGCCTACGAGCAGTACTTC.

The rearrangement uses TRBV27 and TRBJ2-3; maybe TRBD2 (6 bases). This CDR3 has 16 residues. CDR1 is MNHEY, CDR2 SMNVEV, per germline (reference sequence). The V and J ends lost 0 bases and 0 bases respectively, with 10 bases between them. The CDR3 sequence is CASSLSTGTSTDTQYF. DNA for the CDR3: TGTGCCAGCAGTTTATCGACCGGGACTAGCACAGATACGCAGTATTTT.

CDR3 sequence (DNA): TGTGCCAGTAGTACGGGAAGACTAGCGACCAATGAGCAGTTCTTC. This sequence encodes CASSTGRLATNEQFF. The V call is TRBV19, the J call TRBJ2-1, with 8 bases lining up with TRBD2. The V segment lost 4 bases and the J segment 6 bases; nucleotides outside the gene matches: 8. Germline CDR1 is LNHDA and CDR2 is SQIVND (reference sequence). The CDR3 sequence is 15 residues long.

This chain links TRBV9 with TRBJ2-7; 11 nucleotides line up with TRBD2. Per germline, CDR1 SGDLS and CDR2 YYNGEE. The CDR3 sequence is 15 residues long. V lost 0 bases and J lost 4; bases outside the gene matches: 3. The CDR3 loop reads CASSVGLAGMYEQYF. CDR3 sequence (DNA): TGTGCCAGCAGCGTAGGACTAGCGGGGATGTACGAGCAGTACTTC.

The table lists this clone with a few counts. The chain is built from TRBV19 and TRBJ1-1; the D gene is possibly TRBD1 (5 bases). The germline V and J ends were trimmed by 3 bases and 3 bases, with 8 bases remaining between them. CDR3 size: 13 residues. Germline CDR1 LNHDA, CDR2 SQIVND (reference sequence). CDR3 amino acids: CASSISGDTEAFF. As DNA, the CDR3 is TGTGCCAGTAGTATCTCGGGGGACACTGAAGCTTTCTTT.

This clone has just a few counts. This chain uses TRBV18 with TRBJ2-1; TRBD2 matches at 9 bases. Germline CDR1 and CDR2: KGHSH and LQKENI. The CDR3 runs 15 residues. V gave up 3 bases and J gave up 5 bases; unmatched junction bases: 5. The CDR3 coding sequence is TGTGCCAGCTCACCGCGCGGGAGGGCGAACAATGAGCAGTTCTTC. It codes for CASSPRGRANNEQFF.

This clone was counted many times. The chain is built from TRBV5-4 and TRBJ2-1; the D is unclear. Trimming left V 4 bases short and J 0 bases short, with 14 bases between. This CDR3 has 16 amino acids. The V gene's germline CDR1 is SGHNT and CDR2 YYREEE (reference sequence). For the CDR3, the DNA is TGTGCCAGCAGCCCTATCTCCGCGGTCTCCTACAATGAGCAGTTCTTC. It translates to CASSPISAVSYNEQFF.

There are a few counts of this clone. The chain has TRBV18 and TRBJ2-1, with unresolved D. Germline V gene lookup returns CDR1 KGHSH and CDR2 LQKENI. The CDR3 runs 15 residues. Trimming took off 2 bases at V and 0 bases at J, with 8 bases between the two ends. The CDR3 sequence is CASSPLADSYNEQFF. As DNA, the CDR3 is TGTGCCAGCTCACCATTGGCGGACTCCTACAATGAGCAGTTCTTC.

This chain links TRBV7-3 with TRBJ2-1; 9 bases fit TRBD2. The CDR3 covers 16 residues. Germline-derived CDR1 and CDR2 are SGHTA and FQGTGA. V gave up 5 bases and J gave up 9 bases; unmatched junction bases: 14. The CDR3 DNA follows: TGTGCCAGCAGCAAAGGTTCGGCGGGAGGGCCCGGTGAGCAGTTCTTC. This sequence encodes CASSKGSAGGPGEQFF.

This clone was seen more than once but under ten times. This sequence joins TRBV14 and TRBJ2-3; D unresolved. Germline V gene sequence: CDR1 SGHDN, CDR2 FVKESK. V lost 3 bases to trimming and J lost 6 bases, with 7 bases between them. The CDR3 has 12 residues. The CDR3 DNA is TGTGCCAGCAGCCACACTCCTGATACGCAGTATTTT. Protein: CASSHTPDTQYF.

The chain is built from TRBV19 and TRBJ1-1; 8 bases fit TRBD1. The length of the CDR3 is 15 residues. Germline V gene data show CDR1 as LNHDA and CDR2 as SQIVND (reference sequence). J lost 3 bases, V lost 5 bases, and 8 bases had no gene match. The DNA of the CDR3 is TGTGCCAGTAGTCGGACAGGGAGGATATACACTGAAGCTTTCTTT. Translated, it gives CASSRTGRIYTEAFF.

The V and J genes are TRBV6-5 and TRBJ2-3, with a tentative D call TRBD2 (5 bases). Germline loops: CDR1 MNHEY, CDR2 SVGAGI. The V end lost 0 bases, the J end lost 4 bases, and 14 bases lay between the germline ends. This CDR3 has 16 residues. The chain's CDR3 is CASSYSSGVGADTQYF. As DNA, the CDR3 is TGTGCCAGCAGTTACTCGAGCGGCGTAGGAGCAGATACGCAGTATTTT.

In its sample, this clone was seen once. This chain connects TRBV9 to TRBJ2-5; TRBD2 agrees at 15 bases. Germline V gives CDR1 SGDLS, CDR2 YYNGEE. J gave up 5 bases and V 4 bases, and 6 bases lay outside the gene matches. CDR3 length equals 16 residues. In DNA, the CDR3 is TGTGCCAGCAGCCCCGGACTAGCGGGGGGGGTGGAGACCCAGTACTTC. Protein: CASSPGLAGGVETQYF.

This clone turned up a few times. The chain is built from TRBV5-4 and TRBJ2-3, with a tentative D call TRBD2 (5 bases). The CDR3 has 16 amino acids. Germline values: CDR1 SGHNT, CDR2 YYREEE (reference sequence). V gave up 2 bases and J gave up 4 bases, with 17 bases separating them. CDR3 sequence reads: CASSFGGRSSADTQYF. DNA for the CDR3: TGTGCCAGCAGCTTTGGAGGACGCAGCAGTGCAGATACGCAGTATTTT.

The rearrangement links TRBV11-3 to TRBJ2-3; D gene ambiguous. V lost 0 bases, J lost 6 bases, and 10 bases lay in between. There are 14 residues in the CDR3. Germline V gene data show CDR1 as SGHNT and CDR2 as YENEEA. CDR3 in amino acids: CASSLDTIGDTQYF. Here the CDR3 DNA reads TGTGCCAGCAGCTTAGATACCATCGGGGATACGCAGTATTTT.

V gene TRBV11-2 combines with J gene TRBJ2-5, with a tentative D call TRBD1 (6 bases). V gave up 0 bases and J gave up 5 bases, with 13 bases separating them. The CDR3 covers 15 residues. Germline lookup yields CDR1 SGHAT and CDR2 FQNNGV. As DNA, the CDR3 is TGTGCCAGCAGCTTAGACCCCAGGGGCCGGGAGACCCAGTACTTC. It translates to CASSLDPRGRETQYF.

This clone was counted a few times. This CDR3 reads CASSLAKSSGGNEQFF. The CDR3 nucleotides are TGTGCCAGCAGCTTGGCGAAGTCTAGCGGGGGCAATGAGCAGTTCTTC. The V gene is TRBV5-4, the J gene TRBJ2-1; 10 bases agree with TRBD2. J gave up 6 bases and V 0 bases, and 6 bases lay outside the gene matches. CDR3 length: 16 residues. Per the germline V gene, CDR1 is SGHNT and CDR2 is YYREEE (reference sequence).

This clone has a handful of counts. V gene TRBV21-1 combines with J gene TRBJ2-7; the D call in the table, TRBD2, was not verified against the DNA. TRBV21-1 is given as a pseudogene. This CDR3 spans 15 amino acids. CDR3 bases: TGTGCCAGCAGCAAAGACCGCGCGGGGTCGTACGAGCAGTACTTC. It codes for CASSKDRAGSYEQYF.

This clone was counted between two and nine times. The V gene is TRBV28, the J gene TRBJ1-1; TRBD1 is a possible D gene (5 bases). The length of the CDR3 is 13 residues. Germline CDR1 is MDHEN and CDR2 is SYDVKM. V lost 2 bases and J 8 bases, leaving 12 bases between the germline ends. CDR3 in amino acids: CASSLKGPPEAFF. DNA of the CDR3: TGTGCCAGCAGTTTAAAGGGGCCACCCGAAGCTTTCTTT. Supplemented by reference TRBV28 and TRBJ1-1, the full variable domain reads DVKVTQSSRYLVKRTGEKVFLECVQDMDHENMFWYRQDPGLGLRLIYFSYDVKMKEKGDIPEGYSVSREKKERFSLILESASTNQTSMYLCASSLKGPPEAFFGQGTRLTVV.

This clone has just a few counts. This chain joins TRBV7-9 and TRBJ1-3; D may be TRBD1 (5 bases). V shed 7 bases and J shed 0 bases, with 13 bases lying between them. This CDR3 is built from 15 residues. Germline lookup yields CDR1 SEHNR and CDR2 FQNEAQ (reference sequence). In nucleotides, the CDR3 is TGTGCCAGCATAATCTGGAGGGGCTCTGGAAACACCATATATTTT. Translating it yields CASIIWRGSGNTIYF.

The V call is TRBV19, the J call TRBJ2-7, with 10 bases matching TRBD2. The CDR3 loop spans 15 amino acids. V was clipped by 5 bases and J by 5 bases; unmatched bases: 9. The germline V gene has CDR1 LNHDA and CDR2 SQIVND (reference sequence). The CDR3 is CASSRRASGSHEQYF. The CDR3 nucleotides are TGTGCCAGTAGTCGTCGGGCTAGCGGGAGCCACGAGCAGTACTTC.

In this sample, this clone turned up a few times. J is TRBJ2-1 and V is TRBV11-2; 12 bases line up with TRBD2. Germline V gene lookup returns CDR1 SGHAT and CDR2 FQNNGV. V lost 3 bases and J lost 5; bases outside the gene matches: 2. The CDR3 spans 15 residues. This CDR3 is CASSFLAGGHNEQFF. CDR3 bases: TGTGCCAGCAGCTTTCTAGCGGGAGGGCACAATGAGCAGTTCTTC.